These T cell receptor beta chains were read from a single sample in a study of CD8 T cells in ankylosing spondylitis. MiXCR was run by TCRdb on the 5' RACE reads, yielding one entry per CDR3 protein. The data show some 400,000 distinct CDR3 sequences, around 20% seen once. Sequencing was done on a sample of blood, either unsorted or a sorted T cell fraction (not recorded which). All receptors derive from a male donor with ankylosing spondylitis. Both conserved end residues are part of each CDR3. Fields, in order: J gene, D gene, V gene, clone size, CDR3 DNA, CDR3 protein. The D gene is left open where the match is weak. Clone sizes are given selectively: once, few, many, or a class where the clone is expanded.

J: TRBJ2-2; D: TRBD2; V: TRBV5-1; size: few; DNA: TGCGCCAGCAAGGGGGGGACTAGCGGGACGAACACCGGGGAGCTGTTTTTT; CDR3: CASKGGTSGTNTGELFF
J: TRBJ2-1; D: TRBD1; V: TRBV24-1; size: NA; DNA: TGTGCCACCAGTGATTATGGGACAGGGGTTGACAATGAGCAGTTCTTC; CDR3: CATSDYGTGVDNEQFF
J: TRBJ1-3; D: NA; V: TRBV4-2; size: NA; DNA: TGTGCCAGCAGCCAAGACATGGGGCTTGGAAACACCATATATTTT; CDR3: CASSQDMGLGNTIYF
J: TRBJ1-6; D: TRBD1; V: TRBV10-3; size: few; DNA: TGTGCCATCAGTACTATAGGGCCCGGATCCGGACAGGGTGAGAATTCACCCCTCCACTTT; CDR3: CAISTIGPGSGQGENSPLHF
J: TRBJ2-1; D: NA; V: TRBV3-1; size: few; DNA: TGTGCCAGCAGCCAAGGGCAGGGAGGTAATGAGCAGTTCTTC; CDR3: CASSQGQGGNEQFF
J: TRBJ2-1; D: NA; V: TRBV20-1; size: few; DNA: TGCAGTGCGGACCCGGGACTCAGAAACAATGAGCAGTTCTTC; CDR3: CSADPGLRNNEQFF
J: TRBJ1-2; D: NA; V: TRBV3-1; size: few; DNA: TGTGCCAGCAGCCAAGGGGTAGGGGAGCATGGCTACACCTTC; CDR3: CASSQGVGEHGYTF
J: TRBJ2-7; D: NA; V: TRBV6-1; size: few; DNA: TGTGCCAGCAGTGAGATTTCGGGACGGAGGACCTACGAGCAGTACTTC; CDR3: CASSEISGRRTYEQYF
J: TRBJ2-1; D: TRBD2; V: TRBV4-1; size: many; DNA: TGCGCCAGCAGCCAAGATGGGACTAGCGGGAGATCCTACAATGAGCAGTTCTTC; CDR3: CASSQDGTSGRSYNEQFF
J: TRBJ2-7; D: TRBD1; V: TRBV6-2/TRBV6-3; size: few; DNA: TGTGCCAGCAGGAGAAACTTTGGGACAGACAGCTACGAGCAGTACTTC; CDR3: CASRRNFGTDSYEQYF
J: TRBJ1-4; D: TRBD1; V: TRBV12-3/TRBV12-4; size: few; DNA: TGTGCCAGCAGTTTGCGGGACAGTCTGTTTTTT; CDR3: CASSLRDSLFF
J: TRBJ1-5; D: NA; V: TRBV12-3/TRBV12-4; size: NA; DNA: TGTGCCAGCAGTTTTTGGGGGGGGGACAATCAGCCCCAGCATTTT; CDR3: CASSFWGGDNQPQHF
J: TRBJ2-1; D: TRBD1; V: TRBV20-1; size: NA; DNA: TGCAGTGCTCGACCGGGACAGGGACCCTACAATGAGCAGTTCTTC; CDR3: CSARPGQGPYNEQFF
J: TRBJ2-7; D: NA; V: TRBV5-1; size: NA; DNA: TGCGCCAGCAGCTCCCCACAGGGTCTGGGCTACGAGCAGTACTTC; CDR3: CASSSPQGLGYEQYF
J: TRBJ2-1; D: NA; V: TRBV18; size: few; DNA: TGTGCCAGCTCACCCAATCAGGACTCCTACAATGAGCAGTTCTTC; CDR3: CASSPNQDSYNEQFF
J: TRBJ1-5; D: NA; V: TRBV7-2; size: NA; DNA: TGTGCCAGCAGCCCTATCGTATATAGCAATCAGCCCCAGCATTTT; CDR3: CASSPIVYSNQPQHF
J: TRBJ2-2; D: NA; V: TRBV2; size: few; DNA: TGTGCCAGCAGTGAAGCAGGGCTTCCTGCGAACACCGGGGAGCTGTTTTTT; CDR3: CASSEAGLPANTGELFF
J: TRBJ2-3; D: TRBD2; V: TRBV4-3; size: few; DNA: TGCGCTAGCAGCCAAGCCCCTGGGGGGGAGTATACGCAGTATTTT; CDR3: CASSQAPGGEYTQYF
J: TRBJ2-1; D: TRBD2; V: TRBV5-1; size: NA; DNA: TGCGCCAGCAGTGGCCTAGCGGAGGCCAGGAACAATGAGCAGTTCTTC; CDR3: CASSGLAEARNNEQFF
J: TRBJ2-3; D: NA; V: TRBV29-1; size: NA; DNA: TGCAGCGTTGTGGTCAGTAGCACAGATACGCAGTATTTT; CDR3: CSVVVSSTDTQYF
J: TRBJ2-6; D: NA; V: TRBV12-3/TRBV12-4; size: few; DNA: TGTGCCAGCAGTTTAGTTGGCGCAGGAAGAGCCAACGTCCTGACTTTC; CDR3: CASSLVGAGRANVLTF
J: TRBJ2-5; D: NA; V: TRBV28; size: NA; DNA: TGTGCCACCCGTGGGAACAGGGCCGGCGTTGGGGAGACCCAGTACTTC; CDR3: CATRGNRAGVGETQYF
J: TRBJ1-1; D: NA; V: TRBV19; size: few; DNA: TGTGCCAGTAGCCGGGGGGTCAGCGTCATAACTGAAGCTTTCTTT; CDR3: CASSRGVSVITEAFF
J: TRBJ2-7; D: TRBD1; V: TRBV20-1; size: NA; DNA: TGCAGTGCACTTGACAGGGGACCCTACGAGCAGTACTTC; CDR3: CSALDRGPYEQYF
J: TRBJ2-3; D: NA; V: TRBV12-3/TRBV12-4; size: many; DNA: TGTGCCAGCAGTTTTTTCACAGATACGCAGTATTTT; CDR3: CASSFFTDTQYF
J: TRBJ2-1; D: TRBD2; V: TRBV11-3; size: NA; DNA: TGTGCCAGCAGCACGAGACTAGCGGGAGGCTCCTACAATGAGCAGTTCTTC; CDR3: CASSTRLAGGSYNEQFF
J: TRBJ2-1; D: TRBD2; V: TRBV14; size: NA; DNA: TGTGCCAGCAGCCAAGGTCCCTGGACTAGCGGGAGAAGGGGTTACAATGAGCAGTTCTTC; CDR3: CASSQGPWTSGRRGYNEQFF
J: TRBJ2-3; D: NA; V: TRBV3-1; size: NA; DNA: TGTGCCAGCAGCCCCAGACGGGGAGTCTCAAATACGCAGTATTTT; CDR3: CASSPRRGVSNTQYF